The source of this T cell receptor (beta chain) is a study of CD8 T cells in ankylosing spondylitis. The study's findings and limits: Made up of several highly homologous variants, a TCR beta motif appeared characteristic of ankylosing spondylitis blood.

The CDR3 sequence is 13 residues long. The germline V gene has CDR1 SGHTA and CDR2 FQGTGA. The V end was cut by 4 bases, the J end by 6 bases, with 10 bases between. This clonotype came up many times. Its target is unknown. As the method for making TCR beta libraries, quantitative 5'-RACE with molecular barcodes was used. TCRdb reprocessed the 5' RACE reads with MiXCR, giving one entry per CDR3 protein. Here the sample spans 150,000 to 200,000 distinct CDR3 sequences, over 10% being singletons. This sequence was found in a female donor with ankylosing spondylitis or in good health (not recorded which). The sequenced material came from blood, either unsorted or a sorted T cell fraction (not recorded which). This chain connects TRBV7-3 to TRBJ2-1; TRBD2 is a possible D gene (6 bases). CDR3 protein: CASSSQEGNEQFF. The DNA of the CDR3 is TGTGCCAGCAGCTCCCAGGAGGGCAATGAGCAGTTCTTC.